The T cell receptor beta chain under discussion was sequenced for a study of T cell responses to AZD1222 COVID-19 vaccine. Across the whole study: Second-dose groups at about 4 or about 12 weeks were pooled.

Repertoires were generated with immunoSEQ multiplex PCR, while TCRdb's copy carries only in-frame clones and drops some. Among 100,000 or so clones listed, roughly nine tenths were seen once. Note on this clone: What it recognizes is unknown.

The CDR3 loop spans 15 amino acids. CDR1 is ENHRY and CDR2 is SYGVKD in the germline V gene. Trimming pared 4 bases from V and 5 bases from J, leaving 15 bases between. Regarding the study as a whole: Donors, mostly white British, included more females; clonal diversity was possibly underestimated.

This receptor was taken from an adult in good health. This chain links TRBV10-3 with TRBJ2-1; D possibly corresponds to TRBD2 (7 bases). This material consisted of peripheral blood, taken on day 0 of AZD1222 vaccination. CDR3 in amino acids: CAISVGGARDNEQFF. CDR3 bases: TGTGCCATCAGTGTTGGGGGGGCACGGGACAATGAGCAGTTCTTC.